What follows is one T cell receptor (beta chain) and its context. As yet, its antigen is unknown. These data are taken from a study of CD8+ T cells in alopecia areata. Broader study findings: Relative to normal scalp, lesional scalp, especially alopecia totalis/universalis, showed higher clonality.

This CDR3 contains 17 residues. Germline V gives CDR1 LNHNV, CDR2 YYDKDF (reference sequence). Trimming took off 0 bases at V and 0 bases at J, with 9 bases between the two ends. Treatment reported: oral pan-JAK inhibitor, 5-10 mg twice daily. Once RNA had been extracted, it was reverse transcribed into cDNA to act as the sequencing template. This table comes from immunoSEQ multiplex PCR, and its TCRdb copy is limited to in-frame clones, with some not included. The profile shows around 150,000 clones, 55% to 75% of them singletons. This clonotype was obtained from a human donor with alopecia areata. The source was CD4+ T cells sorted from blood, collected at week 24, from a patient treated with tofacitinib. V usage is TRBV15 and J usage is TRBJ2-6; D call uncertain. CDR3 coding DNA: TGTGCCACCAGCAGAGATTGGGTAAACTCTGGGGCCAACGTCCTGACTTTC. Residues: CATSRDWVNSGANVLTF.